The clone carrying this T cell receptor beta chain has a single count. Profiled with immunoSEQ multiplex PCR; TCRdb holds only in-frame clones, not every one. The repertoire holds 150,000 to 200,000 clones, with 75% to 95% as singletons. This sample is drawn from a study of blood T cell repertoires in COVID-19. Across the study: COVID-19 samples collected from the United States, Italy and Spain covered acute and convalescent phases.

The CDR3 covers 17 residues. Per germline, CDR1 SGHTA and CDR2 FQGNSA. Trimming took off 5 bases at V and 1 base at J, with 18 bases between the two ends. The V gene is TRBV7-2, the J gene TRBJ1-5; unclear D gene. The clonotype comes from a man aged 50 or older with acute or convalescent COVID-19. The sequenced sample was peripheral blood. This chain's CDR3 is CASSLGRSRLSNQPQHF. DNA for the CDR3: TGTGCCAGCAGCCTCGGCAGGTCGCGATTAAGCAATCAGCCCCAGCATTTT.